This T cell receptor beta chain was sequenced for a study of T cells after yellow fever vaccination. Whole-study context: It was SMART-Seq v4 Ultra Low Input that prepared the fractions with low cell numbers. Study-wide findings and caveats: Across the CD4 and CD8 compartments, a small share of clonotypes was present in both. Most clones from primary vaccination resurfaced after the booster (around 97% CD4, over 75% CD8).

The CDR3 has 19 amino acids. The germline CDR1 and CDR2 sequences are MNHNS and SASEGT. The V gene end was trimmed by 5 bases and the J gene end by 1 base; junction bases not matched to a gene: 11. Concerning this clonotype itself: What it binds is unknown.

The TCR cDNA carried a universal primer site and UMIs from 5'RACE template switching. TCRdb called the 5' RACE reads again in MiXCR, with one record for every CDR3 protein. This table has 200,000 to 300,000 distinct CDR3 sequences, 10% to 15% appearing once. Sequences were derived from CD4+ T cells sorted from PBMCs, sampled 45 days after the yellow fever booster vaccination. The sequence came from a man aged 25 to 45 who received the YFV17D yellow fever vaccine. The chain has TRBV6-1 and TRBJ2-3; 14 bases map to TRBD2. The CDR3 spells CASSPLTSGRAEGTDTQYF. The CDR3 region has the DNA TGTGCCAGCAGTCCCTTGACTAGCGGGAGGGCCGAGGGCACAGATACGCAGTATTTT.